The clone carrying this T cell receptor beta chain was recorded a few times. The antigen is unknown. Other DNA sequences in this specimen translate into the identical CDR3. These data are taken from a study of CD8+ T cells in alopecia areata. Study-wide points: TCR sharing was clearer in mice than between patients, perhaps partly owing to patient HLA diversity. Normal scalp showed lower clonality than lesional scalp, especially alopecia totalis/universalis. There were also resident alphabeta T cells of normal skin sequenced in scalp samples.

RNA, once extracted, was reverse transcribed into cDNA for use as the sequencing template. Clones were sequenced by immunoSEQ multiplex PCR, and TCRdb holds only the in-frame ones, with some missing. The sample holds some 240,000 clones, 50% to 60% seen once. J was trimmed by 5 bases and V by 4 bases; bases with no gene match: 2. CDR1 and CDR2 (germline): SQVTM, ANQGSEA. This CDR3 comprises 12 residues. This TCR came from a human donor with alopecia areata. This specimen consisted of CD4+ T cells sorted from blood, obtained at week 0. The chain carries TRBV29-1 and TRBJ1-5; TRBD1 matches 7 bases. The DNA for the CDR3 is TGCAGCGTTGGGCAGGGGGATCAGCCCCAGCATTTT. Translation gives CSVGQGDQPQHF.